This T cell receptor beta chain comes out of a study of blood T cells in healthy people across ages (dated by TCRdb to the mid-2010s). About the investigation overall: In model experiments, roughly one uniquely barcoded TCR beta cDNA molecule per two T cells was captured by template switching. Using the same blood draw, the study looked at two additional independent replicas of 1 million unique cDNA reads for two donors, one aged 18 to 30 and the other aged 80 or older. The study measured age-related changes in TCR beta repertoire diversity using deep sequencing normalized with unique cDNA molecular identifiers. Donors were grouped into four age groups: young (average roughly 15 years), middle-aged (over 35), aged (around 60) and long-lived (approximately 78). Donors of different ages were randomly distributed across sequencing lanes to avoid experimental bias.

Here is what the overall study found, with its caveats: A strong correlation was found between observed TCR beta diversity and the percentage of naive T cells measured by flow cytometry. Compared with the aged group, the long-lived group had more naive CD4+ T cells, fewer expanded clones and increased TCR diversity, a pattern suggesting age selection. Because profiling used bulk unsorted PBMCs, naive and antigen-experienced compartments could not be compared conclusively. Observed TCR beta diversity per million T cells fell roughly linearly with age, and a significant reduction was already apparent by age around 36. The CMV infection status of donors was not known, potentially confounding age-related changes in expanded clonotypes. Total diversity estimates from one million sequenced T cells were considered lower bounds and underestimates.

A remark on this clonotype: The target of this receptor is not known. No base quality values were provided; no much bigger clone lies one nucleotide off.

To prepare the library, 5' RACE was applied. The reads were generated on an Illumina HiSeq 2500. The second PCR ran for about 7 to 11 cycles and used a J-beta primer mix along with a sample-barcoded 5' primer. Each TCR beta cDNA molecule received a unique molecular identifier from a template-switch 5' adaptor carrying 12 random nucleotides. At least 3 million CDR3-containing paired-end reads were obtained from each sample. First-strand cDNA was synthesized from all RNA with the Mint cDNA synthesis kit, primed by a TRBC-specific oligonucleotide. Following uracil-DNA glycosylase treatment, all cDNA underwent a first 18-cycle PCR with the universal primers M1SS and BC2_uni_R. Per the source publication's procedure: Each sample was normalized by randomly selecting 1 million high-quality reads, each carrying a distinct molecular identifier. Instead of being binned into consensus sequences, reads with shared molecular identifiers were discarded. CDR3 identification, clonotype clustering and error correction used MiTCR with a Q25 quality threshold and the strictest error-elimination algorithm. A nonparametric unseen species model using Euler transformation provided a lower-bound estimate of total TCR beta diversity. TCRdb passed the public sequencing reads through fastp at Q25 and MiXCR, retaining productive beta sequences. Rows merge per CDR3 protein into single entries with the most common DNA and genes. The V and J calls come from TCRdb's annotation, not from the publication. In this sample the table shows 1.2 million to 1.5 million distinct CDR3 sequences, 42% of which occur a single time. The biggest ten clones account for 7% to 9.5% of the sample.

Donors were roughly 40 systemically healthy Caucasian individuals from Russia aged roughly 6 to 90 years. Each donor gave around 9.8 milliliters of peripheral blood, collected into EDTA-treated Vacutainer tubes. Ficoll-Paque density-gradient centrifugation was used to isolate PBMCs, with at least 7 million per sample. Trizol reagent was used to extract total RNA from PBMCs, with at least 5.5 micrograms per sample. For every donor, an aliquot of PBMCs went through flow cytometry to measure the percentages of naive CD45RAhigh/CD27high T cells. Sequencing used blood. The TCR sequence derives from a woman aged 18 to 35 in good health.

The DNA reads as follows: TGTGCCGTACTCGGTCGTATAGACTATGGCTACACCTTC. It encodes CAVLGRIDYGYTF. The chain links TRBV6-6 with TRBJ1-2, with an unclear D gene assignment. Trimming costs V 11 bases and J 3 bases, and their ends lie 16 bases apart. The cysteine opens and the phenylalanine closes a CDR3 of 13 amino acids. Only the CDR3 DNA is retained, 39 bases long and in frame from the first base. The germline V gene (reference sequence) provides CDR1 MNHNY and CDR2 SVGAGI.